The 23 T cell receptor beta chains in this list originate from one sample, sequenced in a study of OX40 agonist ivuxolimab in advanced cancers. Sequencing was performed with immunoSEQ multiplex PCR; in TCRdb, only in-frame clones are kept and a portion is missing. The top ten clones hold 0.8% to 1.3% of a sample with more than 65,000 clones, about 87% of them seen once. Material: CD4+ or CD8+ T cells sorted from blood, obtained in a trial of the OX40 agonist ivuxolimab. These TCRs come from an adult with an advanced solid tumor such as melanoma, head and neck, liver or kidney cancer.

The chain links TRBV18 to TRBJ2-2; D perhaps matches TRBD2 (6 bases). This CDR3 spans 17 amino acids. V lost 3 bases and J 4 bases, leaving 18 bases between the germline ends. CDR1 is KGHSH and CDR2 is LQKENI in the germline V gene. The CDR3 nucleotides are TGTGCCAGCTCACCCAAAGCTCCGGGAGTGGGCACCGGGGAGCTGTTTTTT. This gives the protein CASSPKAPGVGTGELFF.

The chain recombines TRBV27 with TRBJ2-6, with D unresolved. The CDR3 contains 18 residues. V lost 5 bases and J 5 bases, leaving 22 bases between the germline ends. CDR1 MNHEY and CDR2 SMNVEV come from the germline V gene (reference sequence). CDR3 in amino acids: CASSALSWLQSRANVLTF. The CDR3 coding sequence is TGTGCCAGCAGTGCCTTAAGCTGGCTACAAAGTCGGGCCAACGTCCTGACTTTC.

The chain combines TRBV5-1 with TRBJ2-5; 14 bases agree with TRBD2. Germline CDR1 is SGHRS and CDR2 is YFSETQ. This CDR3 is built from 17 residues. Trimming cost V 3 bases and J 5 bases; bases outside gene matches: 9. The chain's CDR3 is CASSSPTSGGAGETQYF. As DNA, the CDR3 is TGCGCCAGCAGCTCCCCGACTAGCGGGGGGGCCGGTGAGACCCAGTACTTC.

V and J are TRBV2 and TRBJ1-4; D might be TRBD1 (5 bases). Per germline, CDR1 SNHLY and CDR2 FYNNEI. V lost 4 bases and J 6 bases, leaving 12 bases between the germline ends. CDR3 length: 14 amino acids. The CDR3 spells CASSVGGGDEKLFF. In DNA, the CDR3 is TGTGCCAGCAGTGTTGGGGGAGGAGATGAAAAACTGTTTTTT.

The chain joins TRBV7-2 to TRBJ2-1; 7 nucleotides line up with TRBD2. The CDR3 covers 16 residues. V was clipped by 5 bases and J by 0 bases; unmatched bases: 7. Looked up from germline, CDR1 is SGHTA and CDR2 is FQGNSA. CDR3 protein: CASSPRTSVSYNEQFF. The CDR3 coding sequence is TGTGCCAGCAGCCCAAGGACTAGTGTCTCCTACAATGAGCAGTTCTTC.

J is TRBJ2-3 and V is TRBV5-1; TRBD2 might be the D (6 bases). The CDR3 has 16 residues. Between the trimmed V and J ends, which lost 0 bases and 5 bases, there was a span of 16 bases. Germline loops: CDR1 SGHRS, CDR2 YFSETQ. The CDR3 protein is CASSLATTSNVDTQYF. Written as DNA, the CDR3 is TGCGCCAGCAGCTTGGCCACGACTAGTAACGTAGATACGCAGTATTTT.

V is TRBV4-2 and J is TRBJ1-1, with a weak D call TRBD1 (5 bases). The ends were cut back, 0 bases at V and 1 base at J, with 12 bases in the middle. This CDR3 is 16 amino acids long. Germline V gene data show CDR1 as LGHNA and CDR2 as YNFKEQ. The CDR3 DNA follows: TGTGCCAGCAGCCAAGATGTGGGGCAGAAGAACACTGAAGCTTTCTTT. This translates into CASSQDVGQKNTEAFF.

The chain links TRBV28 to TRBJ1-1; tentatively, D is TRBD1 (5 bases). CDR1 MDHEN and CDR2 SYDVKM come from the germline V gene. With 10 bases removed from V and 1 base from J, the gap between germline ends came to 16 bases. The length of the CDR3 is 14 residues. The CDR3 reads CATFGMGGNTEAFF. CDR3 DNA: TGTGCCACCTTTGGAATGGGGGGGAACACTGAAGCTTTCTTT.

This clone is termed medium-sized (0.01 to 0.1%). The V gene is TRBV5-1, the J gene TRBJ2-7, with D unclear. V was clipped by 0 bases and J by 4 bases, with 8 bases between them. Germline V gene data show CDR1 as SGHRS and CDR2 as YFSETQ. The CDR3 has 13 residues. CDR3 in DNA: TGCGCCAGCAGCTTGGCCGATAGGTACGAGCAGTACTTC. It encodes CASSLADRYEQYF.

The V and J genes are TRBV7-9 and TRBJ1-1, with D hard to call. Deletions cut 5 bases from V and 4 bases from J, with 14 bases between. The CDR3 totals 14 residues. From germline, CDR1 is SEHNR and CDR2 FQNEAQ (reference sequence). This CDR3 is CASSPQGFGTEAFF. The CDR3 nucleotides are TGTGCCAGCAGCCCCCAAGGTTTTGGCACTGAAGCTTTCTTT.

The CDR3 bases are TGTGCCAGGGGACCGGAGACCCAGTACTTC. Translated, it gives CARGPETQYF. V usage is TRBV2 and J usage is TRBJ2-5, with D perhaps being TRBD1 or TRBD2 (5 bases each). The CDR3 is 10 amino acids. Trimming took 9 bases from V and 5 from J, leaving 7 bases between them. Germline values: CDR1 SNHLY, CDR2 FYNNEI. Supplemented by reference TRBV2 and TRBJ2-5, the full variable domain reads EPEVTQTPSHQVTQMGQEVILRCVPISNHLYFYWYRQILGQKVEFLVSFYNNEISEKSEIFDDQFSVERPDGSNFTLKIRSTKLEDSAMYFCARGPETQYFGPGTRLLVL.

The chain is built from TRBV6-1 and TRBJ2-7; 7 positions agree with TRBD1. Germline assignment: CDR1 MNHNS and CDR2 SASEGT. Trimming took 4 bases from V and 5 from J; bases not matched to a gene: 11. CDR3 length: 15 amino acids. The CDR3 is CASSVGYRGSHEQYF. The CDR3 region has the DNA TGTGCCAGCAGTGTGGGGTACAGGGGTAGCCACGAGCAGTACTTC.

The chain's CDR3 is CASSTDRGRLRFEKLFF. The CDR3 DNA reads as TGTGCCAGCAGTACAGACAGGGGCCGGCTGAGGTTTGAAAAACTGTTTTTT. V and J are TRBV7-2 and TRBJ1-4; 8 bases are a match to TRBD1. This CDR3 is 17 amino acids long. Germline CDR1 reads SGHTA; CDR2 reads FQGNSA. The V and J ends lost 6 bases and 7 bases, in that order; junction bases with no gene match: 16.

The genes are TRBV7-6 and TRBJ2-6; D perhaps matches TRBD2 (5 bases). The CDR3 extends over 17 amino acids. The V end was cut by 2 bases, the J end by 0 bases, with 11 bases between. CDR1 and CDR2 (germline): SGHVS, FNYEAQ. The CDR3 DNA sequence: TGTGCCAGCAGCTTATTTCACGGGATCTCTGGGGCCAACGTCCTGACTTTC. Amino acids: CASSLFHGISGANVLTF.

This rearrangement joins TRBV7-9 to TRBJ1-1; possible D gene TRBD1, 5 bases. The germline V gene has CDR1 SEHNR and CDR2 FQNEAQ (reference sequence). V lost 4 bases and J 1 base, leaving 13 bases between the germline ends. The CDR3 extends over 15 amino acids. This chain's CDR3 is CASSSGRGANTEAFF. The DNA of the CDR3 is TGTGCCAGCAGCTCCGGCCGAGGGGCGAACACTGAAGCTTTCTTT.

V and J are TRBV18 and TRBJ2-4, with 15 bases that match TRBD2. V lost 2 bases and J lost 3; bases outside the gene matches: 14. The germline V gene has CDR1 KGHSH and CDR2 LQKENI. The CDR3 is 21 amino acids. DNA of the CDR3: TGTGCCAGCTCACCATTCGGTGGACTAGCGGGAGGGCCCTCGGTCAAAAACATTCAGTACTTC. This sequence encodes CASSPFGGLAGGPSVKNIQYF. The complete variable domain, with remaining parts taken from reference TRBV18 and TRBJ2-4, reads NAGVMQNPRHLVRRRGQEARLRCSPMKGHSHVYWYRQLPEEGLKFMVYLQKENIIDESGMPKERFSAEFPKEGPSILRIQQVVRGDSAAYFCASSPFGGLAGGPSVKNIQYFGAGTRLSVL.

About this clone: The same CDR3 arises from other DNA sequences in this sample as well. CDR3 amino acids: CASSLDRGPYEQYF. In nucleotides, the CDR3 is TGTGCCAGCAGCTTGGACAGGGGGCCTTACGAGCAGTACTTC. V is TRBV5-4 and J is TRBJ2-7; 9 bases are shared with TRBD1. CDR1 and CDR2 (germline): SGHNT, YYREEE (reference sequence). The ends lost 0 bases at V and 4 bases at J; junction bases unmatched: 2. This CDR3 is built from 14 residues.

V and J are TRBV18 and TRBJ2-7, with TRBD2 matching 9 bases. V shed 0 bases, J shed 5 bases, and the junction held 5 bases outside the gene matches. CDR3 length: 15 amino acids. Germline values: CDR1 KGHSH, CDR2 LQKENI. In DNA form, the CDR3 reads TGTGCCAGCTCACCACCGGCGGGAGGGCCCCACGAGCAGTACTTC. This sequence encodes CASSPPAGGPHEQYF.

The chain carries TRBV6-6 and TRBJ2-2; 8 bases align to TRBD2. Germline-derived CDR1 and CDR2 are MNHNY and SVGAGI (reference sequence). V trimming: 5 bases; J trimming: 4 bases; junction bases outside the gene matches: 6. The CDR3 contains 15 residues. The CDR3 spells CASSRGGTGTGELFF. CDR3 in DNA: TGTGCCAGCAGTCGGGGGGGGACTGGCACCGGGGAGCTGTTTTTT.

The CDR3 spells CASSSPLLYNEQFF. The CDR3 nucleotides read TGTGCCAGCAGCTCGCCACTCCTATACAATGAGCAGTTCTTC. J is TRBJ2-1 and V is TRBV11-3; D gene ambiguous. This CDR3 is built from 14 residues. Germline V lookup: CDR1 SGHNT, CDR2 YENEEA. V lost 4 bases and J 4 bases, leaving 11 bases between the germline ends. Full variable domain (remainder filled in from reference TRBV11-3 and TRBJ2-1): EAGVVQSPRYKIIEKKQPVAFWCNPISGHNTLYWYLQNLGQGPELLIRYENEEAVDDSQLPKDRFSAERLKGVDSTLKIQPAELGDSAVYLCASSSPLLYNEQFFGPGTRLTVL.

This clone appeared once. The gene calls are TRBV10-3 and TRBJ2-7, with 7 bases identical to TRBD1. Germline loops: CDR1 ENHRY, CDR2 SYGVKD. V was clipped by 6 bases and J by 2 bases; unmatched bases: 4. This CDR3 has 13 amino acids. Written as DNA, the CDR3 is TGTGCCATCAGAGGGACAGAACCCTACGAGCAGTACTTC. Encoded protein: CAIRGTEPYEQYF.

The CDR3 nucleotides read TGTGCCAGTAGTGATCACAGGGCTGGCAATCAGCCCCAGCATTTT. Protein: CASSDHRAGNQPQHF. This sequence joins TRBV19 and TRBJ1-5, with D possibly matching TRBD1 (6 bases). Germline CDR1 reads LNHDA; CDR2 reads SQIVND (reference sequence). Trimming removed 5 bases at V and 2 bases at J, with 13 bases between. The CDR3 is 15 amino acids.

This chain uses TRBV11-3 with TRBJ2-1; 11 bases match TRBD1. Trimming removed 3 bases from V and 8 bases from J; junction bases left unmatched: 3. The CDR3 spans 14 residues. Germline CDR1 is SGHNT and CDR2 is YENEEA. CDR3 loop: CASSLGTGGDEQFF. The CDR3 region has the DNA TGTGCCAGCAGCTTGGGGACAGGGGGGGATGAGCAGTTCTTC.